The 13 T cell receptor beta chains reported below all come from one sample, sequenced in a study of neurological immune-mediated disorders. The time point here: longitudinal time-point 3. Each CDR3 protein is one row after TCRdb ran MiXCR on the 5' RACE reads. The sample holds around 53,000 distinct CDR3 sequences; approximately 9.2% are singletons and the top ten take about 2%. Sequencing was done on a sample of PBMCs. The source is a woman aged 35 to 49 in good health.

This clonotype was observed many times. The chain uses TRBV7-2 and TRBJ2-3; D perhaps matches TRBD2 (6 bases). The CDR3 runs 14 residues. V lost 5 bases and J 0 bases, leaving 9 bases between the germline ends. Looked up from germline, CDR1 is SGHTA and CDR2 is FQGNSA. CDR3 region: CASSPGDSTDTQYF. The CDR3 DNA reads as TGTGCCAGCAGCCCGGGGGACAGCACAGATACGCAGTATTTT.

Many counts were recorded for this clonotype. This chain joins TRBV12-3 or TRBV12-4 and TRBJ2-3, with a tentative D call TRBD2 (7 bases). The CDR3 has 16 amino acids. The V gene lost 7 bases and the J gene lost 6 bases, with 23 bases spanning the gap. In DNA, the CDR3 is TGTGCCAGCAATCCCTCTATAGGGGGGGGTCCCGATACGCAGTATTTT. This encodes CASNPSIGGGPDTQYF.

This clonotype has ten or more counts. The chain is built from TRBV2 and TRBJ2-7; D call uncertain. This CDR3 is built from 11 residues. The germline V and J ends were trimmed by 8 bases and 5 bases, with 10 bases remaining between them. Per germline, CDR1 SNHLY and CDR2 FYNNEI. This chain's CDR3 is CASLLGNEQYF. In DNA, the CDR3 is TGTGCCAGCCTATTGGGGAACGAGCAGTACTTC.

This clonotype was counted ten times or more. The rearrangement joins TRBV5-1 to TRBJ2-7, with 10 bases that match TRBD1. Germline values: CDR1 SGHRS, CDR2 YFSETQ. J lost 8 bases, V lost 4 bases, and 6 bases had no gene match. CDR3 length: 13 residues. In DNA form, the CDR3 reads TGCGCCAGCAGCCCCGGGACAGGGGACCAGCAGTACTTC. Residues: CASSPGTGDQQYF.

By share of the sample, this clonotype is medium-sized (0.01 to 0.1%). J is TRBJ1-1 and V is TRBV20-1; the D is unclear. The germline CDR1 and CDR2 sequences are DFQATT and SNEGSKA (reference sequence). This CDR3 comprises 12 residues. V lost 3 bases and J lost 6, with 11 bases in between. CDR3 sequence reads: CSARESEAEAFF. CDR3 nucleotides: TGCAGTGCTAGGGAATCGGAGGCTGAAGCTTTCTTT.

The J gene is TRBJ2-5, the V gene TRBV10-1, with D perhaps TRBD1 or TRBD2 (5 bases each). V was pared by 8 bases and J by 4 bases, with 11 bases between. This CDR3 has 12 amino acids. The germline V gene encodes CDR1 WNHNN and CDR2 SYGVQD (reference sequence). CDR3 sequence (DNA): TGCGCCAGCCCGGGACGCCCAGAGACCCAGTACTTC. This sequence encodes CASPGRPETQYF.

J is TRBJ1-2 and V is TRBV7-9, with TRBD1 as a possible D gene (6 bases). The germline V gene has CDR1 SEHNR and CDR2 FQNEAQ (reference sequence). Trimming left V 6 bases short and J 8 bases short, with 16 bases between. This CDR3 contains 13 residues. Here the CDR3 reads CASSRGGEKGYTF. CDR3 DNA: TGTGCCAGCAGTAGAGGGGGTGAAAAGGGCTACACCTTC.

This clonotype was seen many times. The V call is TRBV20-1, the J call TRBJ2-1, with 7 positions matching TRBD2. The CDR3 sequence is 14 residues long. Germline V gene lookup returns CDR1 DFQATT and CDR2 SNEGSKA (reference sequence). Losses at the gene ends were 2 bases for V and 6 bases for J; bases not matched to a gene: 7. This CDR3 is CSARRSSGVNEQFF. CDR3 DNA sequence: TGCAGTGCTAGAAGGTCTAGCGGCGTCAATGAGCAGTTCTTC.

The sample holds many counts of this clonotype. V and J are TRBV29-1 and TRBJ1-1, with D perhaps matching TRBD1 (6 bases). The germline V and J ends were trimmed by 8 bases and 2 bases, with 12 bases remaining between them. CDR3 length: 12 amino acids. Germline V gene data show CDR1 as SQVTM and CDR2 as ANQGSEA. CDR3 nucleotide sequence: TGCAGCTGCCGGGACATTAACACTGAAGCTTTCTTT. Its protein product is CSCRDINTEAFF.

This clonotype has ten or more counts. The rearrangement joins TRBV7-6 to TRBJ2-7; D ambiguous. CDR1 and CDR2 (germline): SGHVS, FNYEAQ. This CDR3 comprises 13 residues. V was cut by 5 bases and J by 5 bases, with 13 bases left in between. The chain's CDR3 is CASSPREVDEQYF. CDR3 bases: TGTGCCAGCAGCCCCCGCGAGGTCGACGAGCAGTACTTC.

The V call is TRBV7-3, the J call TRBJ2-2, with 7 bases matching TRBD1. From germline, CDR1 is SGHTA and CDR2 FQGTGA. V shed 5 bases, J shed 4 bases, and the junction held 7 bases outside the gene matches. The CDR3 consists of 15 residues. In nucleotides, the CDR3 is TGTGCCAGCAGCACAACAGGGGAATCCACCGGGGAGCTGTTTTTT. Translated, it gives CASSTTGESTGELFF.

The sample holds many counts of this clonotype. The V call is TRBV12-3 or TRBV12-4, the J call TRBJ1-5; 8 bases are a match to TRBD1. V dropped 4 bases and J dropped 6; count of bases not matched to a gene: 8. This CDR3 has 15 amino acids. The CDR3 here is CASSWAGGHGQPQHF. CDR3 in DNA: TGTGCCAGCAGTTGGGCAGGGGGCCATGGTCAGCCCCAGCATTTT.

In this sample, this clonotype turned up a few times. The chain employs TRBV6-2 or TRBV6-3 and TRBJ2-7, with TRBD2 matching over 9 bases. Germline trimming cut 2 bases from V and 5 bases from J; bases unmatched to any gene: 7. Germline V gene lookup returns CDR1 MNHEY and CDR2 SVGEGT. The CDR3 is made up of 15 amino acids. The CDR3 sequence: CASSYGLAGRDEQYF. As DNA, the CDR3 is TGTGCCAGCAGTTACGGGCTAGCGGGACGAGACGAGCAGTACTTC.